The 19 T cell receptor beta chains given below trace back to one sample, sequenced in a study of radiation and T cells in renal cell carcinoma. As to time point: blood 2 weeks post-SBRT. This sample's treatment: 15 Gy SBRT to primary tumor, nephrectomy 4 weeks later. The repertoire was sequenced with immunoSEQ multiplex PCR; TCRdb's copy has only in-frame clones and lacks some. This table holds about 150,000 clones, roughly 86% found once. The sequenced sample was blood, obtained from a patient whose treatment included radiotherapy and nephrectomy. These receptors originate from a woman aged 45-65 years with renal cell carcinoma.

The chain uses TRBV30 and TRBJ2-2; no firm D call. CDR3 size: 16 residues. V was shortened by 0 bases and J by 1 base, with 12 bases between the two germline ends. Germline V gene data show CDR1 as GTSNPN and CDR2 as SVGIG (reference sequence). The CDR3 sequence is CAWSVWWQENTGELFF. CDR3 in DNA: TGTGCCTGGAGTGTTTGGTGGCAGGAGAACACCGGGGAGCTGTTTTTT.

This sequence joins TRBV6-1 and TRBJ1-6; the D is unclear. The CDR3 has 14 residues. CDR1 and CDR2 from the germline V gene are MNHNS and SASEGT. V was cut by 4 bases and J by 13 bases, with 17 bases left in between. The CDR3 DNA follows: TGTGCCAGCAGTGGTCTCAGGAGCCTCGAGCCCCTCCACTTT. This codes for CASSGLRSLEPLHF.

The chain is built from TRBV6-6 and TRBJ1-2; D not certain. There are 13 residues in the CDR3. Trimming removed 5 bases from V and 0 bases from J, with 7 bases in between. Germline assignment: CDR1 MNHNY and CDR2 SVGAGI (reference sequence). The CDR3 DNA reads TGTGCCAGCAGTCGCGGGACTAACTATGGCTACACCTTC. Its translation is CASSRGTNYGYTF.

J is TRBJ1-2 and V is TRBV19; TRBD1 agrees at 7 bases. The CDR3 covers 15 residues. Losses at the gene ends were 3 bases for V and 4 bases for J; bases not matched to a gene: 8. Germline lookup yields CDR1 LNHDA and CDR2 SQIVND (reference sequence). CDR3 sequence reads: CASSIQGDVVYGYTF. CDR3 coding DNA: TGTGCCAGTAGTATCCAGGGGGACGTGGTCTATGGCTACACCTTC.

The chain carries TRBV20-1 and TRBJ1-2; D is ambiguous. This CDR3 comprises 10 residues. Trimming took 6 bases from V and 5 from J, leaving 7 bases between them. Germline V gene data show CDR1 as DFQATT and CDR2 as SNEGSKA (reference sequence). The CDR3 is CSALGYGYTF. The CDR3 nucleotides read TGCAGTGCCCTGGGGTATGGCTACACCTTC.

The J gene is TRBJ2-7, the V gene TRBV9; D might be TRBD1 or TRBD2, each matching 5 bases. The CDR3 extends over 15 amino acids. The germline CDR1 and CDR2 sequences are SGDLS and YYNGEE. V lost 0 bases to trimming and J lost 4 bases, with 14 bases between them. The CDR3 loop reads CASSVAEGTAYEQYF. DNA of the CDR3: TGTGCCAGCAGCGTAGCTGAGGGGACCGCATACGAGCAGTACTTC.

V usage is TRBV9 and J usage is TRBJ2-7; D ambiguous. V lost 4 bases to trimming and J lost 2 bases, with 13 bases between them. From germline, CDR1 is SGDLS and CDR2 YYNGEE. The CDR3 covers 14 residues. Here the CDR3 DNA reads TGTGCCAGCAGCTCCCGACCGCTGCCCTACGAGCAGTACTTC. Translated: CASSSRPLPYEQYF.

This chain connects TRBV11-2 to TRBJ1-4, with TRBD1 identical over 8 bases. Germline loops: CDR1 SGHAT, CDR2 FQNNGV. V lost 4 bases, J lost 5 bases, and 6 bases stayed unmatched. The CDR3 has 15 residues. CDR3 protein: CASSSHGQGNEKLFF. The CDR3 region has the DNA TGTGCCAGCAGCTCCCACGGACAGGGAAATGAAAAACTGTTTTTT.

The gene calls are TRBV2 and TRBJ1-4, with D maybe TRBD1 (5 bases). This CDR3 region has 15 residues. Germline V gene sequence: CDR1 SNHLY, CDR2 FYNNEI. Trimming left V 6 bases short and J 5 bases short, with 16 bases between. CDR3 DNA: TGTGCCAGCAGGCTACCCGGGGCCCGAAATGAAAAACTGTTTTTT. It is translated as CASRLPGARNEKLFF.

The chain has TRBV4-3 and TRBJ2-2, with TRBD2 matching 11 bases. The junction had 8 bases not matched to a gene; V was cut back by 4 bases and J by 4 bases. Germline V gene lookup returns CDR1 LGHNA and CDR2 YSLEER. CDR3 length: 17 residues. DNA for the CDR3: TGCGCCAGCAGCCTGATAGCGGGGGGGCCGGGCACCGGGGAGCTGTTTTTT. It codes for CASSLIAGGPGTGELFF.

This chain uses TRBV7-9 with TRBJ2-2; TRBD1 matches at 8 bases. CDR1 SEHNR and CDR2 FQNEAQ come from the germline V gene (reference sequence). V gave up 5 bases and J gave up 8 bases; unmatched junction bases: 7. This CDR3 spans 14 amino acids. DNA of the CDR3: TGTGCCAGCAGCCCCCGGACAGGGCCTGGGGAGCTGTTTTTT. It encodes CASSPRTGPGELFF.

This chain links TRBV5-1 with TRBJ2-3; 10 bases agree with TRBD2. The ends lost 0 bases at V and 4 bases at J; junction bases unmatched: 5. The CDR3 is made up of 16 amino acids. CDR1 is SGHRS and CDR2 is YFSETQ in the germline V gene. The CDR3 DNA follows: TGCGCCAGCAGCTTGGCCGTGAGCGGGGGGGCAGATACGCAGTATTTT. It yields the protein CASSLAVSGGADTQYF.

This clone was counted once. The chain links TRBV19 to TRBJ1-5; weak D call: TRBD1 (5 bases). Between the trimmed V and J ends, which lost 6 bases and 1 base, there was a span of 13 bases. The CDR3 has 15 residues. In germline, CDR1 is LNHDA, CDR2 SQIVND (reference sequence). The CDR3 region is CASRISRGSNQPQHF. CDR3 sequence (DNA): TGTGCCAGTAGAATATCGCGGGGGAGCAATCAGCCCCAGCATTTT.

The genes are TRBV19 and TRBJ2-2, with D tentatively TRBD2 (6 bases). Germline loops: CDR1 LNHDA, CDR2 SQIVND (reference sequence). This CDR3 is 12 amino acids long. V dropped 4 bases and J dropped 6 bases, with 6 bases sitting between them. This CDR3 reads CASSTSAGELFF. In nucleotides, the CDR3 is TGTGCCAGTAGTACTAGCGCCGGGGAGCTGTTTTTT.

The J gene is TRBJ1-2, the V gene TRBV7-2; D is unclear. Germline assignment: CDR1 SGHTA and CDR2 FQGNSA. The CDR3 extends over 15 amino acids. Trimming took off 1 base at V and 0 bases at J, with 9 bases between the two ends. CDR3 residues: CASSLGTAANYGYTF. CDR3 DNA sequence: TGTGCCAGCAGCTTAGGGACGGCAGCTAACTATGGCTACACCTTC. Full variable domain (outside the CDR3, taken from reference TRBV7-2 and TRBJ1-2): GAGVSQSPSNKVTEKGKDVELRCDPISGHTALYWYRQSLGQGLEFLIYFQGNSAPDKSGLPSDRFSAERTGGSVSTLTIQRTQQEDSAVYLCASSLGTAANYGYTFGSGTRLTVV.

The rearrangement links TRBV4-3 to TRBJ2-3, with 9 bases aligning to TRBD2. The CDR3 totals 17 residues. J was trimmed by 3 bases and V by 0 bases; bases with no gene match: 7. Germline values: CDR1 LGHNA, CDR2 YSLEER. The CDR3 sequence: CASSQDGAGGPTDTQYF. The CDR3 DNA reads as TGCGCCAGCAGCCAAGATGGGGCGGGGGGGCCAACAGATACGCAGTATTTT.

The chain is built from TRBV9 and TRBJ2-1; no reliable D call. The V gene's germline CDR1 is SGDLS and CDR2 YYNGEE. V gave up 2 bases and J gave up 7 bases, with 13 bases separating them. CDR3 size: 14 residues. CDR3 sequence (DNA): TGTGCCAGCAGCGTTGATTTGGGCGGAAATGAGCAGTTCTTC. This gives the protein CASSVDLGGNEQFF.

The gene calls are TRBV7-9 and TRBJ1-2; D unclear. The germline gives CDR1 SEHNR, CDR2 FQNEAQ (reference sequence). The CDR3 runs 13 residues. Trimming stripped 5 bases from V and 0 bases from J, with 7 bases between. CDR3 DNA sequence: TGTGCCAGCAGCCTTTGGGCTAACTATGGCTACACCTTC. Its protein is CASSLWANYGYTF.

The chain has TRBV6-5 and TRBJ2-7; TRBD2 matches 11 bases. Per the germline V gene, CDR1 is MNHEY and CDR2 is SVGAGI. The CDR3 spans 15 residues. V dropped 6 bases and J dropped 3; count of bases not matched to a gene: 7. The CDR3 spells CASSLLAGAVYEQYF. The CDR3 DNA reads as TGTGCCAGCAGCCTACTAGCGGGGGCGGTCTACGAGCAGTACTTC.